This T cell receptor (beta chain) stems from a study of Ad26.COV2.S vaccination and SARS-CoV-2 variants. Study context: COV1001, an Ad26.COV2.S trial, supplied this vaccine-arm donor.

In germline, CDR1 is SGHNT, CDR2 YYREEE (reference sequence). CDR3 size: 13 residues. V lost 4 bases and J lost 6, with 12 bases in between. Study-level points and caveats: With respect to non-spike TCR breadth, vaccine and placebo recipients were similar. Substantial breadth in spike-specific CD8+ and CD4+ T cell responses was reportedly seen after vaccination.

The method was immunoSEQ multiplex PCR; TCRdb's version includes in-frame clones alone and lacks a portion of them. Found here are roughly 680,000 clones, approximately 88% of them singletons; the top ten hold nearly 1.5%. With regard to this clone: Its antigen is unknown.

Described treatment: over 15 received Ad26.COV2.S at low or high dose, single or two shots; about 5 received placebo; per-sample allocation not given. Following the first vaccine or placebo injection, samples were taken on day 63. The donor's status was that of an adult aged 18-55 years in Boston. This clonotype originated in a person between 18 and 60 years old who received the Ad26.COV2.S COVID-19 vaccine or a placebo. Here the sequenced sample was peripheral blood, taken in a trial of Ad26.COV2.S vaccine versus placebo. This chain connects TRBV5-4 to TRBJ2-3; a weak D match, TRBD2 (6 bases). As DNA, the CDR3 is TGTGCCAGCAGCACAATTGGGAGGGATACGCAGTATTTT. Amino acids: CASSTIGRDTQYF.